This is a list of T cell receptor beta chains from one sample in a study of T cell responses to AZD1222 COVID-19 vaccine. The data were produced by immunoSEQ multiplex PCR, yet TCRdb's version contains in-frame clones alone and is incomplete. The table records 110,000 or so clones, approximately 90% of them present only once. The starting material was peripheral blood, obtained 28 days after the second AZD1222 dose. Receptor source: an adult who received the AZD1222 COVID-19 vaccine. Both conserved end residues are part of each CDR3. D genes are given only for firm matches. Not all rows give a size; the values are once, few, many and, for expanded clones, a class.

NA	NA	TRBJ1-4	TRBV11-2	TGTGCCAGCAGCCCCCTCGGGCCCGCAACTAATGAAAAACTGTTTTTT	CASSPLGPATNEKLFF
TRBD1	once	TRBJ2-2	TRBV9	TGTGCCAGCAGCCCAAAGGGGGCGGGCGGGGAGCTGTTTTTT	CASSPKGAGGELFF
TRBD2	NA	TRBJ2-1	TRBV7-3	TGTGCCAGCAGCACTACTAGCGGGGGCTACAATGAGCAGTTCTTC	CASSTTSGGYNEQFF
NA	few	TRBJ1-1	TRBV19	TGTGCCAGTACCCAAAGAGTCAGGGTTGGCACTGAAGCTTTCTTT	CASTQRVRVGTEAFF
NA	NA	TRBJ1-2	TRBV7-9	TGTGCCAGCAGCCCAAGTGGGGTGGGTGTCTATGGCTACACCTTC	CASSPSGVGVYGYTF
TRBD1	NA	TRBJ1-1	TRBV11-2	TGTGCCAGCACCCGAGGGGACAGGGGCGTTAACACTGAAGCTTTCTTT	CASTRGDRGVNTEAFF
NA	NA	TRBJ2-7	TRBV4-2	TGTGCCAGCAGCCCACACTACCCCGGGAGCACCTACGAGCAGTACTTC	CASSPHYPGSTYEQYF
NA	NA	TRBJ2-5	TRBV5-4	TGTGCCAGCAGCGGAACGGATCCGCTCGGTGAGACCCAGTACTTC	CASSGTDPLGETQYF
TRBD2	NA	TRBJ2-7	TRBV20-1	TGCAGTCAGACTAGCGGCCACGAGCAGTACTTC	CSQTSGHEQYF
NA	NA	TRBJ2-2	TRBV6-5	TGTGCCAGCAGTTACTCACAAATCCCCGGGGAGCTGTTTTTT	CASSYSQIPGELFF
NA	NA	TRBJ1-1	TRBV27	TGTGCCAGCACCCCCGACGGCCTGAACACTGAAGCTTTCTTT	CASTPDGLNTEAFF
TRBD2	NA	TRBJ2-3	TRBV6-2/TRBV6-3	TGTGCCAGCAGTTATATCGCGGGGGGCACAGATACGCAGTATTTT	CASSYIAGGTDTQYF
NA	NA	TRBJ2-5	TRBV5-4	TGTGCCAGCAGCTTGGCCTTGACAGAAGAGACCCAGTACTTC	CASSLALTEETQYF
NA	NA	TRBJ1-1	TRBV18	TGTGCCAGCTCACCACGAGGGGCGCCGGACACTGAAGCTTTCTTT	CASSPRGAPDTEAFF
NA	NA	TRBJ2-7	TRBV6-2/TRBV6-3	TGTGCCAGCAGTTACTCGAGTGGGACGTCCTACGAGCAGTACTTC	CASSYSSGTSYEQYF
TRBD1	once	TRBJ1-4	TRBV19	TGTGCCAGTAGTATAACCCCGGGACAGGGGAATGAAAAACTGTTTTTT	CASSITPGQGNEKLFF
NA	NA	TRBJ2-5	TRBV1	TGCACCAGCAGCCAAGTTCCGCGGGAGGGCCTCCAGTACTTC	CTSSQVPREGLQYF
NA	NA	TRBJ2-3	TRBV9	TGTGCCAGCAGCGAACCCACAGATACGCAGTATTTT	CASSEPTDTQYF
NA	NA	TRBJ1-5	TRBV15	TGTGCCACCAGTCGTGCCGTCGATCAGCCCCAGCATTTT	CATSRAVDQPQHF
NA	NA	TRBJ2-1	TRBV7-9	TGTGCCAGCAGCTTAGATTTTGGTGAGAAGTTCTTC	CASSLDFGEKFF
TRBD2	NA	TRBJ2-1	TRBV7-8	TGTGCCAGCAGCTACAGTTCGGCGGGAGCCCCCTCCTACAATGAGCAGTTCTTC	CASSYSSAGAPSYNEQFF
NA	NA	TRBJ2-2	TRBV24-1	TGTGCCACCAGTGATTCGGGCAGGCCTGGGGTGTTTTTT	CATSDSGRPGVFF
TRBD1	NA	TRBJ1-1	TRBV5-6	TGTGCCAGCAGCTTGCGCCAGGGGGCTTACACTGAAGCTTTCTTT	CASSLRQGAYTEAFF
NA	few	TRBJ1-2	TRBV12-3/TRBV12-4	TGTGCCAGCAGAGATTCAGGAGGTGGCTACACCTTC	CASRDSGGGYTF
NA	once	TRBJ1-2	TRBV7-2	TGTGCCAGCAGCTCGAACTATGGCTACACCTTC	CASSSNYGYTF
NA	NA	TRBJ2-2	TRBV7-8	TGTGCCAGCAGCTTAGGTTTTGGTACCGGGGAGCTGTTTTTT	CASSLGFGTGELFF
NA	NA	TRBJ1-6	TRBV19	TGTGCCAGTAGTTCCCCGGATCGTTCACCCCTCCACTTT	CASSSPDRSPLHF
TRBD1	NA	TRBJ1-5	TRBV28	TGTGCCAGCAGTTTATTTGGGACAGTCGTAAGGCAGCCCCAGCATTTT	CASSLFGTVVRQPQHF
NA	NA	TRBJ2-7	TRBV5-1	TGCGCCAGCAGCGTGGGACTCCAGACCTACGAGCAGTACTTC	CASSVGLQTYEQYF
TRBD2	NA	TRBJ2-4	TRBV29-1	TGCAGCGCTTGGACTAGCCGGGACATTCAGTACTTC	CSAWTSRDIQYF
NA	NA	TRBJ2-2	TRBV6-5	TGTGCCAGCTATGCTCGGGGGTCCGCCGGGGAGCTGTTTTTT	CASYARGSAGELFF